This T cell receptor beta chain was identified during a study of cytomegalovirus exposure and HLA in healthy donors. Findings of the study overall: Fewer N-insertions (relative to the approximately 700-donor mean) were reportedly seen in an Asian-associated ancestry cluster in a later analysis.

Researchers ran the PCR with 60 Vbeta and 13 Jbeta primers. Assay used: immunoSEQ multiplex PCR; TCRdb lists only in-frame clones, some missing. The sample includes under 150,000 clones, just under 80% of them seen just once. Comment on this clone: What it binds is unknown.

The CDR3 extends over 16 amino acids. Trimming pared 6 bases from V and 3 bases from J, leaving 17 bases between. CDR1 is SNHLY and CDR2 is FYNNEI in the germline V gene. V usage is TRBV2 and J usage is TRBJ1-4; tentative D call: TRBD1 (5 bases). The sequenced sample consisted of PBMCs. The receptor's source is a male donor in good health and CMV-seronegative. CDR3 nucleotide sequence: TGTGCCAGCAGGCCCCGGGAGGGGCTGGCTAATGAAAAACTGTTTTTT. Its protein is CASRPREGLANEKLFF.